The sequence of this T cell receptor beta chain was determined in a study of response to subunit inactivated influenza vaccine. Findings of the study overall: After each seasonal influenza vaccination, few new T cells are recruited, the authors suggested.

With regard to this clonotype: What it binds is not known.

TCRdb used MiXCR to reprocess the RT-PCR reads, holding one entry per CDR3 protein. The table has some 480,000 distinct CDR3 sequences, 11% seen once. This sequence was found in a man aged 45-60 years who received an inactivated influenza vaccine. Sequencing was performed on PBMCs from blood, taken around seven weeks after vaccination.

CDR3 in amino acids: CASTVTGGRALWEQFF. As DNA, the CDR3 is TGTGCCAGCACCGTCACAGGCGGGAGGGCCCTATGGGAGCAGTTCTTC. This chain uses TRBV28 with TRBJ2-1, with 9 bases that match TRBD2. J gave up 10 bases and V 7 bases, and 17 bases lay outside the gene matches. In germline, CDR1 is MDHEN, CDR2 SYDVKM. The CDR3 length is 16 residues.